This T cell receptor (beta chain) is drawn from a study of CXCR3-negative and CXCR3-positive naive CD8 T cells. Study as a whole: The dataset comprises around 130 million TRB reads in total, with about 1.5 +/- 0.3 million reads per library.

Every CD8+ T cell subset underwent triplicate sorting at more than 250,000 cells apiece. Of note for this clonotype: The antigen is undetermined.

Researchers prepared the TRB cDNA libraries using 5' RACE with UMI labels. TCRdb re-called the 5' RACE reads, yielding one record per CDR3 amino acid sequence without DNA. The sample has about 6,000 distinct CDR3 sequences. Overall study findings and caveats: In both naive subsets diversity was comparably high, whereas memory CD8+ cells showed much lower diversity. Relative to CXCR3-negative naive cells, CXCR3-positive naive cells had more hydrophobic TRB CDR3s.

The origin of this receptor is a human donor in good health. Some clones in this sample may be carry-over from other donors' samples. The sequenced sample consisted of naive CXCR3+ CD8+ T cells from blood. Subset noted: CD45RO-CCR7+CD27+CD95- naive CD8+ T cells expressing CXCR3 (TNR3+).

The CDR3 protein is CSVVLAGDYEQYF. The V and J genes are TRBV29-1 and TRBJ2-7; TCRdb's D call, TRBD2, is unchecked because there is no DNA. The CDR3 extends over 13 amino acids. CDR1 is SQVTM, CDR2 ANQGSEA, per germline.